The clone carrying this T cell receptor beta chain has just one count. Its specificity is unknown. Researchers ran the PCR with 60 Vbeta and 13 Jbeta primers. Some clones are missing from TCRdb's copy, which holds only in-frame ones; the method was immunoSEQ multiplex PCR. In the table there are about 120,000 clones, over 70% of which are singletons. These data belong to a study of cytomegalovirus exposure and HLA in healthy donors. Study results and caveats: Testing in vitro showed a few CMV-associated chains specific for CMV antigens. Clonal expansion was found to be greater in HLA-associated TCR beta chains than in equally common others in a later analysis. Cytomegalovirus association was assigned to around 150 TCR beta chains.

Sequenced sample: PBMCs. The clonotype originates from a female donor in good health and CMV-seronegative.

The DNA of the CDR3 is TGTGCCAGCAGCGTAGCCGCGAAAACCTACGAGCAGTACTTC. Translation: CASSVAAKTYEQYF. The chain recombines TRBV9 with TRBJ2-7; D not certain. Trimming removed 0 bases from V and 2 bases from J, with 9 bases in between. Per the germline V gene, CDR1 is SGDLS and CDR2 is YYNGEE. The CDR3 sequence is 14 residues long.